The following is a T cell receptor (beta chain) sequence with its context. The identical CDR3 is also encoded by other nucleotide sequences in the sample. This sample was taken from a study of blood T cell repertoires in COVID-19. Study information: Samples representing acute and convalescent COVID-19 were sourced from the United States, Italy and Spain. In each case, the material was cDNA or gDNA derived from T cells, B-cell-depleted T cells, or PBMCs.

Per the study methods: Amplification of reference gene primers was used by the study to estimate nucleated cell counts. Some clones are missing from TCRdb's copy, which holds only in-frame ones; the method was immunoSEQ multiplex PCR. V and J calls and clone size are copied from that table; D and trimming were computed from the DNA. The sample lists around 380,000 clones, about 80% occurring once. V was clipped by 7 bases and J by 3 bases, with 6 bases between them. The CDR3 is made up of 12 amino acids. CDR1 and CDR2 (germline): MNHEY, SVGAGI. This clonotype originated in a human donor with acute or convalescent COVID-19. The donor label of this sample is uncertain. The specimen sequenced was peripheral blood. The chain combines TRBV6-5 with TRBJ2-2, with D unresolved. As DNA, the CDR3 is TGTGCCAGCACAGAGGACACCGGGGAGCTGTTTTTT. It codes for CASTEDTGELFF.